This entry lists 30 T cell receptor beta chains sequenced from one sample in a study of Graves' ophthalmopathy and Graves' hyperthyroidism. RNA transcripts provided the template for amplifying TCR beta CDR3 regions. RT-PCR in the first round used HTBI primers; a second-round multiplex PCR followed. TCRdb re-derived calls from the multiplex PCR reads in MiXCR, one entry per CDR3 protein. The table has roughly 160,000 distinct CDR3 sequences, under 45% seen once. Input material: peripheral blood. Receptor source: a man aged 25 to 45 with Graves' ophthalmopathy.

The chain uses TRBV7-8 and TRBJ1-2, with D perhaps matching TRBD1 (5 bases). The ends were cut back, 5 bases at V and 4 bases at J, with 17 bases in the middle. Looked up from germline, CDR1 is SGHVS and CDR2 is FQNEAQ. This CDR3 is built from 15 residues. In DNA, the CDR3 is TGTGCCAGCAGCCCCCGACAGTCTCTGGGCTATGGCTACACCTTC. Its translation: CASSPRQSLGYGYTF.

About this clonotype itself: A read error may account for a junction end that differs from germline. The CDR3 DNA reads as TGCGGTGCCAGGGGACAGAGTAACTACGAGCAGTACTTC. This gives the protein CGARGQSNYEQYF. J is TRBJ2-7 and V is TRBV20-1; 7 bases match TRBD1. The CDR3 loop spans 13 amino acids. The germline CDR1 and CDR2 sequences are DFQATT and SNEGSKA (reference sequence).

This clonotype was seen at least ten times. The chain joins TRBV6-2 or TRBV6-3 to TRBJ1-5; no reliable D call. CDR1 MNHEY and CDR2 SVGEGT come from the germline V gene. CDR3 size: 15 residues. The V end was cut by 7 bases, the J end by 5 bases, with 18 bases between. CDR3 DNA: TGTGCCAGCACTCCGACCGGCGTGCCTTATCAGCCCCAGCATTTT. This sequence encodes CASTPTGVPYQPQHF.

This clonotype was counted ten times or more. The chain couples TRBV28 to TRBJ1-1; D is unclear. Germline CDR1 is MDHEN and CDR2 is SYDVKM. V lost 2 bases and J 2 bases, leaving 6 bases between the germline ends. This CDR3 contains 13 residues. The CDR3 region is CASSLAANTEAFF. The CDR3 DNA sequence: TGTGCCAGCAGTTTAGCCGCTAACACTGAAGCTTTCTTT.

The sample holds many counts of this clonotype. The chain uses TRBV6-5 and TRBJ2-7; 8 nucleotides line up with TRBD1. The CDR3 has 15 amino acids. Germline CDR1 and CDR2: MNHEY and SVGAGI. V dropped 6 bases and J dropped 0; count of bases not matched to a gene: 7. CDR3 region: CASRGDRLSSYEQYF. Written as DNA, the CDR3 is TGTGCCAGCAGAGGGGACAGGCTGAGCTCCTACGAGCAGTACTTC.

The CDR3 loop reads CASSYSGGANYEQYF. The CDR3, as DNA: TGTGCCAGCAGTTACTCGGGGGGCGCAAACTACGAGCAGTACTTC. V and J are TRBV6-5 and TRBJ2-7; D may correspond to TRBD1 or TRBD2 (6 bases each). The CDR3 is 15 residues long. Per the germline V gene, CDR1 is MNHEY and CDR2 is SVGAGI. V shed 0 bases and J shed 3 bases, with 12 bases lying between them.

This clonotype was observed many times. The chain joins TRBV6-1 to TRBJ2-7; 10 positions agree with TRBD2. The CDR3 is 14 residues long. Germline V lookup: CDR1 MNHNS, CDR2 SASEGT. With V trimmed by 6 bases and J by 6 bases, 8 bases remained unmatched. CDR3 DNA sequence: TGTGCCAGCAGAGATCTAGCGGGGGCCCTCGAGCAGTACTTC. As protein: CASRDLAGALEQYF.

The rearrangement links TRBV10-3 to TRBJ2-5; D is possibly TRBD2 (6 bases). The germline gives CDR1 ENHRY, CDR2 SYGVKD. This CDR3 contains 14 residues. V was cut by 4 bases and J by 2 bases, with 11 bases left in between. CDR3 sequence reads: CAISGFRGQETQYF. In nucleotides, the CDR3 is TGTGCCATCAGTGGCTTTCGGGGGCAAGAGACCCAGTACTTC.

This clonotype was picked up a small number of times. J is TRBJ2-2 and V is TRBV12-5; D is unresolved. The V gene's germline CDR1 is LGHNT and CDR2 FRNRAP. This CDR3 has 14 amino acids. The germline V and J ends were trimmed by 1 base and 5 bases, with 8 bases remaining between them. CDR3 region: CASGLGGRTGELFF. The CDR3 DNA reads TGTGCTAGTGGTTTGGGTGGGCGGACCGGGGAGCTGTTTTTT.

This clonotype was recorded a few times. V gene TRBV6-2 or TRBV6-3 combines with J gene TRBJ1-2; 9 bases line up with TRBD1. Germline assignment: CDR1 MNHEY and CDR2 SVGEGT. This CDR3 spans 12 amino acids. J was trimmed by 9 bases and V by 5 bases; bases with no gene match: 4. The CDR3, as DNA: TGTGCCAGCAGTCCCGGACAGGGGAGCTACACCTTC. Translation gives CASSPGQGSYTF.

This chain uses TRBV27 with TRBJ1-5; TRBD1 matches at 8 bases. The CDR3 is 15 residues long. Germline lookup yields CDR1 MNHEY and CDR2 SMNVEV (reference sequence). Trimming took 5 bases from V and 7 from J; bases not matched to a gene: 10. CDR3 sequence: CASSDRQGNRQPQHF. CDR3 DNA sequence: TGTGCCAGCAGTGACCGACAGGGGAATAGGCAGCCCCAGCATTTT.

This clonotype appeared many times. The CDR3 loop reads CASSSGTTSNGELFF. The CDR3 nucleotides are TGTGCCAGCAGCTCCGGGACTACGTCGAACGGGGAGCTGTTTTTT. This chain joins TRBV7-3 and TRBJ2-2; 7 bases are a match to TRBD2. V was pared by 4 bases and J by 7 bases, with 9 bases of the junction left unmatched. Germline CDR1 and CDR2: SGHTA and FQGTGA. This CDR3 has 15 residues.

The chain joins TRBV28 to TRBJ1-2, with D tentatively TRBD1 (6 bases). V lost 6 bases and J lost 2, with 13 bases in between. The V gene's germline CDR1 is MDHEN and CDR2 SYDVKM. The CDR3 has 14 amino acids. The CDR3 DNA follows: TGTGCCAGCAGCGGGGGGGGCGCAAACTATGGCTACACCTTC. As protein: CASSGGGANYGYTF.

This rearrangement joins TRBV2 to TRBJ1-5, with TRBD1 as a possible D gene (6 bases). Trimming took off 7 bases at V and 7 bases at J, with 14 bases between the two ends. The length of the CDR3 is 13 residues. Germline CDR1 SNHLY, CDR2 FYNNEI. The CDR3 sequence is CASTTLQGQPQHF. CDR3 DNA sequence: TGTGCCAGCACCACTCTACAGGGACAGCCCCAGCATTTT.

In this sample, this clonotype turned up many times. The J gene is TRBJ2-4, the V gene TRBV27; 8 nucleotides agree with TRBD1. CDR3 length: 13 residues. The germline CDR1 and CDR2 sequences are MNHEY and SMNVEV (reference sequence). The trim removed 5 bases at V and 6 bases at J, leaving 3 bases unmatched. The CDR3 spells CASSQGAGNIQYF. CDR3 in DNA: TGTGCCAGCAGTCAGGGGGCAGGAAACATTCAGTACTTC.

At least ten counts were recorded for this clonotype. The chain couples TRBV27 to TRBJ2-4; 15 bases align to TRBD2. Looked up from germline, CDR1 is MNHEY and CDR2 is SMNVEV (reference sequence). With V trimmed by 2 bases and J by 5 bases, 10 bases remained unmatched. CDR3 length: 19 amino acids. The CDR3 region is CASSLPYLRTSGRENIQYF. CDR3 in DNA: TGTGCCAGCAGTTTACCATATCTCCGGACTAGCGGGAGGGAAAACATTCAGTACTTC.

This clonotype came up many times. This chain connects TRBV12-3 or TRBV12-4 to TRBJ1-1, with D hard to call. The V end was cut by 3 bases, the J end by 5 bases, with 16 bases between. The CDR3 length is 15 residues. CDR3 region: CASSFSRWVLTEAFF. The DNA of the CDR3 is TGTGCCAGCAGTTTTAGTCGTTGGGTTTTGACTGAAGCTTTCTTT.

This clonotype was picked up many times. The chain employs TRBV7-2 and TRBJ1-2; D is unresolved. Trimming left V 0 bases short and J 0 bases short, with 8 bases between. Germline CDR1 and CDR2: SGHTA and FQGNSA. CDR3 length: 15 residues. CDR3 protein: CASSLARGSNYGYTF. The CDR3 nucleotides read TGTGCCAGCAGCTTAGCGAGAGGTTCTAACTATGGCTACACCTTC.

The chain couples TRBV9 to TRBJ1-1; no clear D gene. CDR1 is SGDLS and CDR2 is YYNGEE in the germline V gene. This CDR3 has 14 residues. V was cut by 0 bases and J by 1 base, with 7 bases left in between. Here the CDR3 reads CASSVVKENTEAFF. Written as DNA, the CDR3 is TGTGCCAGCAGCGTAGTGAAGGAGAACACTGAAGCTTTCTTT.

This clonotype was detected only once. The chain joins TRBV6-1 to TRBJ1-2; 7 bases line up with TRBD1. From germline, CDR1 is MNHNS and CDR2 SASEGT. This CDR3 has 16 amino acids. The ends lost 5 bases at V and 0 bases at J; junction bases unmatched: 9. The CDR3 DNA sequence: TGTGCCAGCAGTCGGACAGGCCTGAGGGCTAACTATGGCTACACCTTC. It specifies CASSRTGLRANYGYTF.

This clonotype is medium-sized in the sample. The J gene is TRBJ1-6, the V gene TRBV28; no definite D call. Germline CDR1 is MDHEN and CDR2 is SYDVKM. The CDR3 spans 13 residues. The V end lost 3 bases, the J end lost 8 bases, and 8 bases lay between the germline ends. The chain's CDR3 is CASSLTGDSPLHF. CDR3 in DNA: TGTGCCAGCAGTTTGACGGGAGATTCACCCCTCCACTTT.

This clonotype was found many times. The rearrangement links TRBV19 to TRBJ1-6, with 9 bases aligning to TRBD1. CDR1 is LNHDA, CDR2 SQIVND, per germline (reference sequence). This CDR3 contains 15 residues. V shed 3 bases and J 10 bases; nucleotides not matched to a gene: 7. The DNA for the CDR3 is TGTGCCAGTAGTATGCGGGGACAGGGTGGATCACCCCTCCACTTT. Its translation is CASSMRGQGGSPLHF.

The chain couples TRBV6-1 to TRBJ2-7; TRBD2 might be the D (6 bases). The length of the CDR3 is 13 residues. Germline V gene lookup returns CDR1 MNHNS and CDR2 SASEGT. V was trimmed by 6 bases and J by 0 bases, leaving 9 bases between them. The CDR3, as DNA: TGTGCCAGCAGGGAGGGGACCTCCTACGAGCAGTACTTC. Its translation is CASREGTSYEQYF.

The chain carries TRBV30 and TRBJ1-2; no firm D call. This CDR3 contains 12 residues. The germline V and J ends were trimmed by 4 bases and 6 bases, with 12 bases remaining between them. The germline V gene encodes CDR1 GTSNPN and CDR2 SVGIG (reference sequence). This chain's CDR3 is CAWKFDDDGYTF. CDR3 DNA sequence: TGTGCCTGGAAATTCGATGACGATGGCTACACCTTC.

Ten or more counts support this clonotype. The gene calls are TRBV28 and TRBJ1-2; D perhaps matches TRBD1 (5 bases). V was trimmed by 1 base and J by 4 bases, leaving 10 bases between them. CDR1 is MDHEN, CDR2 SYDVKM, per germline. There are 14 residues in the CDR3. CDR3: CASSLFSGSYGYTF. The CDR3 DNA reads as TGTGCCAGCAGTTTATTCTCAGGGAGCTATGGCTACACCTTC.

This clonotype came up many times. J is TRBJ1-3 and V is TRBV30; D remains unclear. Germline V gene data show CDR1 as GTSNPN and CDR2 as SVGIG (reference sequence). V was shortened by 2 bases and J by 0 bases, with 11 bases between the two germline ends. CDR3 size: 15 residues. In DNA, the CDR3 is TGTGCCTGGAGTAAGCACAGAATCTCTGGAAACACCATATATTTT. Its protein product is CAWSKHRISGNTIYF. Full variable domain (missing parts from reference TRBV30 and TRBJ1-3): SQTIHQWPATLVQPVGSPLSLECTVEGTSNPNLYWYRQAAGRGLQLLFYSVGIGQISSEVPQNLSASRPQDRQFILSSKKLLLSDSGFYLCAWSKHRISGNTIYFGEGSWLTVV.

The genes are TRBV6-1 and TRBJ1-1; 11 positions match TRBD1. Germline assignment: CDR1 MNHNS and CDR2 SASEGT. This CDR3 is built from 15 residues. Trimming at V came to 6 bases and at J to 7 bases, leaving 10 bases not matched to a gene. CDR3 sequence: CASSPGQGAASEAFF. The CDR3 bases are TGTGCCAGCAGCCCCGGACAGGGGGCGGCGAGTGAAGCTTTCTTT.

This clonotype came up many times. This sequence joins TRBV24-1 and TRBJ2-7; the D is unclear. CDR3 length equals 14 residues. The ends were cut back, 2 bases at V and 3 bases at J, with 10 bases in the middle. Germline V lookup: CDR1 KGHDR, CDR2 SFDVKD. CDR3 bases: TGTGCCACCAGTGATTCCCTTGGGGACTACGAGCAGTACTTC. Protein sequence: CATSDSLGDYEQYF.

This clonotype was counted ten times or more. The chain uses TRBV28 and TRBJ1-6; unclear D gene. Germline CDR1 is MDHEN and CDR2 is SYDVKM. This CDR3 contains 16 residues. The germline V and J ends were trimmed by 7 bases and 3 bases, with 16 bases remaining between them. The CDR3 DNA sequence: TGTGCCAGCACCCCAAGAGGTGGTTACTATAATTCACCCCTCCACTTT. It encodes CASTPRGGYYNSPLHF.

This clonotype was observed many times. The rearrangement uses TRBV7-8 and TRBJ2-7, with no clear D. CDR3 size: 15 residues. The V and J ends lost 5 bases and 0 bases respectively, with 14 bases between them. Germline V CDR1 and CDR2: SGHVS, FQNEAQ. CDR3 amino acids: CASSPEWQSSYEQYF. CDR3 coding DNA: TGTGCCAGCAGCCCGGAGTGGCAAAGCTCCTACGAGCAGTACTTC.